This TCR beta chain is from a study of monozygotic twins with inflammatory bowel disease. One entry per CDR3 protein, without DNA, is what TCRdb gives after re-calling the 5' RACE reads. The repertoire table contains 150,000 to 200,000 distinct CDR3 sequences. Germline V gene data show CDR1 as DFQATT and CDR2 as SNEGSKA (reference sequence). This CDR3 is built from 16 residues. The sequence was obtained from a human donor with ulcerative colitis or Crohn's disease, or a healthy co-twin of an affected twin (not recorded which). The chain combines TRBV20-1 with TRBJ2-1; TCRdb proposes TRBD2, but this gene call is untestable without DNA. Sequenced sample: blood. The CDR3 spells CSASRGLAGGSNEQFF.